The rows below give T cell receptor beta chains drawn from one sample of a study of cytomegalovirus exposure and HLA in healthy donors. The table came from immunoSEQ multiplex PCR; TCRdb's copy has only in-frame clones and leaves some out. The data contain about 160,000 clones, 82% of them seen just once; the ten biggest clones take up 1.5%. Specimen: PBMCs. All receptors come from a girl aged 10 to 17 in good health and CMV-seropositive. Each CDR3 is given with its conserved first and last residue.

TRBV2	TRBJ1-1	CASKKGALVTEVFF
TRBV5-7	TRBJ1-4	CASSLVFNPGQGDEKLFF
TRBV27	TRBJ2-7	CANSLTPEGSYEQYF
TRBV11-3	TRBJ1-3	CASSTGSGNTIYF
TRBV19	TRBJ2-7	CASSSYTAGSPYEQYF
TRBV7-6	TRBJ1-2	CASSLEVSQQGVGYGYTF
TRBV29-1	TRBJ1-1	CSVGGSVEAFF
TRBV2	TRBJ2-3	CASPTSGTQYF
TRBV6-5	TRBJ1-2	CASSSQGAYGYTF
TRBV29-1	TRBJ2-7	CSVGGLAGGSYEQYF
TRBV7-9	TRBJ1-1	CASSSGGTEAFF
TRBV15	TRBJ2-2	CATSRGGHTNTGELFF
TRBV7-6	TRBJ1-4	CASSGQGAAEKLFF
TRBV2	TRBJ1-2	CASSEYGSYGYTF
TRBV11-3	TRBJ1-1	CASSLLRNTEAFF
TRBV2	TRBJ2-1	CASTLAGVSEQFF
TRBV28	TRBJ1-3	CASSLSGGNTIYF
TRBV5-4	TRBJ1-1	CASSRTGRNTEAFF
TRBV2	TRBJ1-5	CASGRQLHSNQPQHF
TRBV18	TRBJ1-1	CASSPLAYRRTEAFF
TRBV28	TRBJ2-7	CASSLFRGAGEQYF
TRBV2	TRBJ2-5	CASRAGLTGTQYF
TRBV5-1	TRBJ1-1	CASSFTQGAGTEAFF
TRBV6-5	TRBJ2-7	CASSYSGPYEQYF
TRBV7-7	TRBJ2-7	CASSLNRGAEQYF
TRBV5-8	TRBJ1-1	CASSDGQGGFEAFF
TRBV6-5	TRBJ1-2	CASRRQENYGYTF
TRBV4-1	TRBJ1-2	CASSRPGTGGHGYTF
TRBV9	TRBJ2-7	CASSRDRGETYEQYF
TRBV28	TRBJ2-1	CASRGSGDEQFF
TRBV7-6	TRBJ2-6	CASSRGASGANVLTF
TRBV5-8	TRBJ2-1	CASRSTSGGLQFF
TRBV28	TRBJ2-1	CASSDMTGEQFF
TRBV7-2	TRBJ1-1	CASSSDRNTEAFF
TRBV5-4	TRBJ1-2	CASSLADRAVDF
TRBV15	TRBJ1-3	CATSTGNSGNTIYF
TRBV19	TRBJ1-1	CASSVPSIEAFF
TRBV19	TRBJ2-3	CASSTTGLPPDTQYF
TRBV15	TRBJ2-5	CATSISRTSGGQETQYF
TRBV7-2	TRBJ2-5	CASTGGLQETQYF
TRBV2	TRBJ2-3	CASNFISGVMTDTQYF
TRBV29-1	TRBJ2-7	CSVESPSGDEQYF
TRBV2	TRBJ2-7	CASSALAGDLEQYF
TRBV27	TRBJ2-3	CASSKRGLITDTQYF
TRBV29-1	TRBJ2-1	CSVLGPGQGYNEQFF
TRBV29-1	TRBJ1-1	CSVVREDTEAFF
TRBV19	TRBJ2-7	CASRDRENGEQYF
TRBV5-6	TRBJ1-1	CASSQDPQGGTEAFF
TRBV4-1	TRBJ2-7	CASSHQLPGGGLSYEQYF
TRBV10-3	TRBJ1-2	CAISFGLGDYGYTF
TRBV5-4	TRBJ2-3	CASSSDRDRGTDTQYF
TRBV28	TRBJ1-5	CASSPNQPQHF
TRBV2	TRBJ2-5	CASRGTLSDGTQYF
TRBV10-3	TRBJ1-1	CAISPRTSTEAFF
TRBV28	TRBJ2-5	CASRLLRTSPKYF